This entry lists 11 T cell receptor beta chains sequenced from one sample in a study of Ad26.COV2.S vaccination and SARS-CoV-2 variants. Sample treatment: some 19 received Ad26.COV2.S at low or high dose, single or two shots; 5 received placebo; per-sample allocation not given. At day 63 after the first vaccine or placebo injection, samples were drawn. Only in-frame clones appear in the TCRdb table, and some are missing; sequencing was by immunoSEQ multiplex PCR. The sample carries about 400,000 clones, more than 75% recorded once. The sequences come from peripheral blood, collected in a trial of Ad26.COV2.S vaccine versus placebo. The source is a person aged 18-65 years who received the Ad26.COV2.S COVID-19 vaccine or a placebo.

The chain carries TRBV30 and TRBJ2-5; a possible D gene is TRBD2 (6 bases). Between the trimmed V and J ends, which lost 0 bases and 2 bases, there was a span of 16 bases. CDR3 length: 16 amino acids. CDR1 is GTSNPN and CDR2 is SVGIG in the germline V gene (reference sequence). The CDR3 spells CAWSVLGGRSQETQYF. In DNA form, the CDR3 reads TGTGCCTGGAGTGTACTTGGGGGGAGGTCTCAAGAGACCCAGTACTTC.

The rearrangement links TRBV6-6 to TRBJ2-7; tentatively, D is TRBD2 (6 bases). CDR3 length: 15 amino acids. V lost 6 bases and J lost 4, with 19 bases in between. Germline lookup yields CDR1 MNHNY and CDR2 SVGAGI (reference sequence). Here the CDR3 reads CASREQVPGGYEQYF. CDR3 nucleotides: TGTGCCAGCAGGGAACAGGTCCCCGGAGGGTACGAGCAGTACTTC.

The genes are TRBV4-1 and TRBJ2-1; 10 bases match TRBD2. The CDR3 consists of 15 residues. V lost 1 base to trimming and J lost 5 bases; unmatched junction nucleotides: 2. Per germline, CDR1 MGHRA and CDR2 YSYEKL. In nucleotides, the CDR3 is TGCGCCAGCAGCCAAGTTCTAGCGGGGGACAATGAGCAGTTCTTC. Amino acids: CASSQVLAGDNEQFF.

This clone was counted only a few times. The chain is built from TRBV2 and TRBJ1-2; no clear D gene. Germline V CDR1 and CDR2: SNHLY, FYNNEI. V was trimmed by 8 bases and J by 5 bases, leaving 12 bases between them. CDR3 length equals 12 residues. The CDR3, as DNA: TGTGCCAGCTCGGCAGTTGTTTATGGCTACACCTTC. As protein: CASSAVVYGYTF.

This rearrangement joins TRBV5-1 to TRBJ1-4; 7 bases match TRBD1. V gave up 3 bases and J gave up 4 bases; unmatched junction bases: 6. This CDR3 contains 15 residues. Germline CDR1 reads SGHRS; CDR2 reads YFSETQ. The CDR3 region is CASSSATGLNEKLFF. For the CDR3, the DNA is TGCGCCAGCAGCTCCGCGACAGGGCTTAATGAAAAACTGTTTTTT.

V gene TRBV27 combines with J gene TRBJ2-2; 7 nucleotides agree with TRBD1. Per germline, CDR1 MNHEY and CDR2 SMNVEV (reference sequence). CDR3 length equals 16 residues. V was clipped by 3 bases and J by 4 bases; unmatched bases: 8. DNA for the CDR3: TGTGCCAGCAGTTTTGCCCGGGACAGCCGCACCGGGGAGCTGTTTTTT. Protein sequence: CASSFARDSRTGELFF.

In this sample, this clone turned up a few times. This chain's CDR3 is CASSRGTGTGGLRNYGYTF. CDR3 DNA: TGTGCCAGCAGCCGGGGAACCGGGACAGGGGGCCTCCGGAACTATGGCTACACCTTC. The chain is built from TRBV7-8 and TRBJ1-2; TRBD1 matches 12 bases. CDR3 length equals 19 residues. J was trimmed by 2 bases and V by 5 bases; bases with no gene match: 15. Looked up from germline, CDR1 is SGHVS and CDR2 is FQNEAQ.

The rearrangement uses TRBV6-1 and TRBJ2-2, with 7 bases lining up with TRBD1. Germline CDR1 is MNHNS and CDR2 is SASEGT. The ends lost 2 bases at V and 1 base at J; junction bases unmatched: 4. This CDR3 spans 16 amino acids. Written as DNA, the CDR3 is TGTGCCAGCAGTGAATTGGGACAGTTGAACACCGGGGAGCTGTTTTTT. Translation gives CASSELGQLNTGELFF.

The rearrangement joins TRBV30 to TRBJ1-5; D unresolved. Trimming left V 1 base short and J 5 bases short, with 12 bases between. The germline CDR1 and CDR2 sequences are GTSNPN and SVGIG (reference sequence). The CDR3 is 14 amino acids. This CDR3 is CAWSGPGQYQPQHF. As DNA, the CDR3 is TGTGCCTGGAGTGGGCCGGGCCAATATCAGCCCCAGCATTTT.

This chain uses TRBV6-2 or TRBV6-3 with TRBJ1-2; 7 bases fit TRBD1. CDR1 is MNHEY, CDR2 SVGEGT, per germline. The junction had 2 bases not matched to a gene; V was cut back by 0 bases and J by 4 bases. The CDR3 is made up of 14 amino acids. CDR3 DNA: TGTGCCAGCAGTTACTCGGGACAGTCCTATGGCTACACCTTC. Its translation: CASSYSGQSYGYTF.

The chain couples TRBV19 to TRBJ2-5; TRBD2 matches at 9 bases. The CDR3 is 15 amino acids. The germline V gene has CDR1 LNHDA and CDR2 SQIVND (reference sequence). V was pared by 6 bases and J by 3 bases, with 8 bases of the junction left unmatched. The CDR3 DNA is TGTGCCAGTAGGTTTGGCGGGGGGGCAAAAGAGACCCAGTACTTC. It is translated as CASRFGGGAKETQYF.